The clone carrying this T cell receptor beta chain was recorded once. The antigen is unknown. Primers: 60 Vbeta forward and 13 Jbeta reverse. The table came from immunoSEQ multiplex PCR; TCRdb's copy has only in-frame clones and leaves some out. The sample yields 180,000 or so clones, around 80% seen once. This entry is derived from a study of cytomegalovirus exposure and HLA in healthy donors. General study points: In a later analysis, specific HLA alleles were associated with about 18,000 TCR beta sequences at a 0.05 false discovery rate. Highest at DRB1 and lowest at HLA-C, TCR association rates differed among HLA loci in a later analysis. Among CMV-associated TCR beta chains, most appeared HLA-restricted in a later analysis.

This CDR3 spans 14 amino acids. Germline V gives CDR1 SGHVS, CDR2 FNYEAQ. The J segment lost 6 bases and the V segment lost 5 bases, leaving 10 bases of the junction unmatched. The source material was PBMCs. The chain combines TRBV7-6 with TRBJ2-7; 7 bases are a match to TRBD1. The receptor was isolated from a woman between 40 and 50 years old in good health and CMV-seropositive. The CDR3 region has the DNA TGTGCCAGCAGCCGTGGCGACAGGGTCGGCGAGCAGTACTTC. This codes for CASSRGDRVGEQYF.